A selection of T cell receptor beta chains follows, all from one sample in a study of somatic mutations in cytotoxic T cells in rheumatoid arthritis. Data came from immunoSEQ multiplex PCR; TCRdb stores just in-frame clones and leaves some out. The repertoire holds some 19,000 clones, with over 75% as singletons. Material for sequencing was CD8+ T cells sorted from blood. These TCRs come from a man aged 18 to 30 with rheumatoid arthritis. Both conserved end residues are part of each CDR3. The D gene is left open where the match is weak. Clone size appears in some rows only: once, few, many, or a class for an expanded clone.

length: 14
size: NA
V: TRBV10-1
D: TRBD2
J: TRBJ2-1
CDR3: CASSGPTSGDEQFF
DNA: TGCGCCAGCAGCGGGCCGACTAGCGGAGACGAGCAGTTCTTC

length: 14
size: NA
V: TRBV6-1
D: NA
J: TRBJ2-7
CDR3: CASSGVLLAYEQYF
DNA: TGTGCCAGCAGTGGGGTCCTCCTGGCCTACGAGCAGTACTTC

length: 13
size: NA
V: TRBV6-1
D: TRBD1
J: TRBJ1-1
CDR3: CASEPGGYTEAFF
DNA: TGTGCCAGCGAACCAGGGGGGTACACTGAAGCTTTCTTT

length: 14
size: NA
V: TRBV4-1
D: NA
J: TRBJ2-3
CDR3: CASSYGGLADTQYF
DNA: TGCGCCAGCAGCTACGGGGGGCTCGCCGATACGCAGTATTTT

length: 14
size: NA
V: TRBV27
D: NA
J: TRBJ1-5
CDR3: CASSPSDGLRPQHF
DNA: TGTGCCAGCAGCCCCTCCGACGGTTTGCGGCCCCAGCATTTT

length: 16
size: NA
V: TRBV7-9
D: NA
J: TRBJ2-1
CDR3: CASSSRTELSYNEQFF
DNA: TGTGCCAGCAGCTCGAGGACAGAGCTTAGCTACAATGAGCAGTTCTTC

length: 15
size: NA
V: TRBV27
D: TRBD1
J: TRBJ2-7
CDR3: CASSLYGTGSYEQYF
DNA: TGTGCCAGCAGTTTATATGGGACAGGGAGTTACGAGCAGTACTTC

length: 14
size: NA
V: TRBV7-9
D: NA
J: TRBJ2-7
CDR3: CASSPTAIIYEQYF
DNA: TGTGCCAGCAGCCCCACAGCTATTATATACGAGCAGTACTTC

length: 12
size: once
V: TRBV19
D: NA
J: TRBJ2-1
CDR3: CASSIDPGEQFF
DNA: TGTGCCAGTAGTATAGATCCAGGTGAGCAGTTCTTC

length: 18
size: NA
V: TRBV11-2
D: NA
J: TRBJ2-7
CDR3: CASSSAGLRAIGTYEQYF
DNA: TGTGCCAGCAGCTCCGCTGGCCTCCGGGCTATAGGGACCTACGAGCAGTACTTC

length: 18
size: NA
V: TRBV9
D: NA
J: TRBJ1-4
CDR3: CASSVEDPRAGTNEKLFF
DNA: TGTGCCAGCAGCGTAGAAGACCCCCGGGCAGGGACGAATGAAAAACTGTTTTTT

length: 13
size: few
V: TRBV7-9
D: TRBD1
J: TRBJ1-1
CDR3: CASSPQGATEAFF
DNA: TGTGCCAGCAGCCCACAGGGGGCCACTGAAGCTTTCTTT

length: 14
size: NA
V: TRBV14
D: TRBD1
J: TRBJ1-6
CDR3: CASSLTGSNSPLHF
DNA: TGTGCCAGCAGCCTGACAGGGAGCAATTCACCCCTCCACTTT

length: 13
size: NA
V: TRBV7-7
D: TRBD1
J: TRBJ2-7
CDR3: CASSSRDSYEQYF
DNA: TGTGCTAGCAGCTCTCGGGACAGCTACGAGCAGTACTTC

length: 16
size: once
V: TRBV25-1
D: NA
J: TRBJ2-1
CDR3: CASSPYENRAFNEQFF
DNA: TGTGCCAGCAGTCCCTATGAGAACAGGGCCTTTAATGAGCAGTTCTTC

length: 17
size: NA
V: TRBV5-6
D: NA
J: TRBJ1-2
CDR3: CASSFLYHRGVFYGYTF
DNA: TGTGCCAGCAGCTTCCTTTATCACCGGGGGGTTTTCTATGGCTACACCTTC

length: 16
size: NA
V: TRBV5-4
D: TRBD1
J: TRBJ1-2
CDR3: CASSNIPGQGSYGYTF
DNA: TGTGCCAGCAGCAACATTCCGGGACAGGGTTCCTATGGCTACACCTTC

length: 18
size: NA
V: TRBV7-2
D: NA
J: TRBJ1-2
CDR3: CASSLVGGAESVNYGYTF
DNA: TGTGCCAGCAGCTTAGTGGGGGGCGCAGAATCGGTGAACTATGGCTACACCTTC

length: 13
size: NA
V: TRBV6-4
D: TRBD2
J: TRBJ2-1
CDR3: CASSGTSEGEQFF
DNA: TGTGCCAGCAGTGGGACTAGCGAGGGTGAGCAGTTCTTC

length: 18
size: NA
V: TRBV4-1
D: TRBD1
J: TRBJ1-2
CDR3: CASSQRGTGSILDYGYTF
DNA: TGCGCCAGCAGCCAACGAGGGACAGGGTCAATACTGGACTATGGCTACACCTTC

length: 16
size: NA
V: TRBV2
D: TRBD2
J: TRBJ2-6
CDR3: CASTPSGGSGANVLTF
DNA: TGTGCCAGCACTCCCAGCGGGGGCTCTGGGGCCAACGTCCTGACTTTC

length: 16
size: few
V: TRBV4-2
D: NA
J: TRBJ1-5
CDR3: CASSQEQATSNQPQHF
DNA: TGTGCCAGCAGCCAGGAACAAGCAACTAGCAATCAGCCCCAGCATTTT

length: 12
size: NA
V: TRBV28
D: NA
J: TRBJ2-7
CDR3: CASEDITYEQYF
DNA: TGTGCCAGCGAAGACATCACCTACGAGCAGTACTTC

length: 13
size: NA
V: TRBV7-9
D: NA
J: TRBJ2-7
CDR3: CASLGQGGYEQYF
DNA: TGTGCCAGCCTCGGGCAGGGGGGTTACGAGCAGTACTTC

length: 18
size: once
V: TRBV7-9
D: TRBD2
J: TRBJ2-5
CDR3: CASGRTGTSGGNEETQYF
DNA: TGTGCCAGCGGACGAACCGGGACTAGCGGGGGGAACGAAGAGACCCAGTACTTC

length: 15
size: NA
V: TRBV28
D: NA
J: TRBJ1-1
CDR3: CASRGRDRVNTEAFF
DNA: TGTGCCAGCAGGGGCCGGGACCGAGTGAACACTGAAGCTTTCTTT

length: 14
size: few
V: TRBV10-3
D: NA
J: TRBJ1-6
CDR3: CAISNDGQSSPLHF
DNA: TGTGCCATCAGTAACGACGGACAAAGTTCACCCCTCCACTTT

length: 16
size: once
V: TRBV19
D: TRBD2
J: TRBJ2-2
CDR3: CASSTPGGGHPGELFF
DNA: TGTGCCAGTAGTACTCCGGGAGGGGGACATCCCGGGGAGCTGTTTTTT

length: 14
size: NA
V: TRBV19
D: NA
J: TRBJ1-6
CDR3: CASSIATFGSPLHF
DNA: TGTGCCAGTAGTATAGCAACCTTTGGTTCACCCCTCCACTTT

length: 13
size: NA
V: TRBV19
D: TRBD1
J: TRBJ1-1
CDR3: CASSRGANTEAFF
DNA: TGTGCCAGTAGCAGGGGGGCGAACACTGAAGCTTTCTTT

length: 16
size: NA
V: TRBV6-6
D: NA
J: TRBJ2-7
CDR3: CASSYPRSTGSYEQYF
DNA: TGTGCCAGCAGTTACCCGAGATCGACAGGCTCCTACGAGCAGTACTTC

length: 18
size: medium-sized
V: TRBV13
D: TRBD1
J: TRBJ1-6
CDR3: CASSRPGTGGSYNSPLHF
DNA: TGTGCCAGCAGCCGTCCCGGGACAGGGGGTTCCTATAATTCACCCCTCCACTTT

length: 16
size: NA
V: TRBV5-1
D: NA
J: TRBJ2-2
CDR3: CASSLNRVSRTGELFF
DNA: TGCGCCAGCAGCTTGAACAGGGTATCAAGGACCGGGGAGCTGTTTTTT

length: 14
size: few
V: TRBV30
D: TRBD1
J: TRBJ1-2
CDR3: CAWSPTGQGYGYTF
DNA: TGTGCCTGGAGTCCTACAGGACAGGGCTATGGCTACACCTTC

length: 15
size: NA
V: TRBV13
D: NA
J: TRBJ1-5
CDR3: CASSSQGEENQPQHF
DNA: TGTGCCAGCAGCTCCCAGGGAGAGGAGAATCAGCCCCAGCATTTT

length: 14
size: few
V: TRBV7-9
D: NA
J: TRBJ2-7
CDR3: CASSLDHSSYEQYF
DNA: TGTGCCAGCAGTTTGGATCATAGCTCCTACGAGCAGTACTTC

length: 16
size: NA
V: TRBV6-5
D: NA
J: TRBJ2-1
CDR3: CASSLLGRVAYNEQFF
DNA: TGTGCCAGCAGTTTACTCGGCAGGGTCGCCTACAATGAGCAGTTCTTC

length: 14
size: once
V: TRBV6-5
D: NA
J: TRBJ1-5
CDR3: CASSYGNPGEPQHF
DNA: TGTGCCAGCAGTTACGGTAACCCCGGGGAGCCCCAGCATTTT

length: 16
size: NA
V: TRBV19
D: NA
J: TRBJ1-6
CDR3: CASSVSGVSGNSPLHF
DNA: TGTGCCAGTAGTGTTTCAGGGGTGTCCGGGAATTCACCCCTCCACTTT

length: 16
size: few
V: TRBV7-9
D: TRBD1
J: TRBJ2-1
CDR3: CASSGTGARFYNEQFF
DNA: TGTGCCAGCAGCGGTACAGGGGCTAGATTTTACAATGAGCAGTTCTTC

length: 12
size: NA
V: TRBV4-3
D: NA
J: TRBJ2-7
CDR3: CASSQERDEQYF
DNA: TGCGCCAGCAGCCAAGAGAGGGACGAGCAGTACTTC

length: 15
size: NA
V: TRBV28
D: TRBD1
J: TRBJ2-3
CDR3: CASSPQMGQTDTQYF
DNA: TGTGCCAGCAGTCCCCAAATGGGACAGACAGATACGCAGTATTTT

length: 16
size: NA
V: TRBV7-6
D: NA
J: TRBJ2-3
CDR3: CASSLSTGHHTDTQYF
DNA: TGTGCCAGCAGCTTATCGACCGGCCACCACACAGATACGCAGTATTTT

length: 14
size: once
V: TRBV28
D: NA
J: TRBJ1-5
CDR3: CASSYGGIHQPQHF
DNA: TGTGCCAGCAGTTATGGGGGGATTCATCAGCCCCAGCATTTT

length: 14
size: NA
V: TRBV30
D: NA
J: TRBJ1-2
CDR3: CAWTSVTGSDGYTF
DNA: TGTGCCTGGACTTCCGTGACAGGATCTGACGGCTACACCTTC

length: 15
size: NA
V: TRBV2
D: NA
J: TRBJ1-5
CDR3: CASSEIGRSNQPQHF
DNA: TGTGCCAGCAGCGAAATCGGCAGGAGCAATCAGCCCCAGCATTTT

length: 13
size: NA
V: TRBV29-1
D: NA
J: TRBJ2-7
CDR3: CSVDATGTYEQYF
DNA: TGCAGCGTTGATGCCACAGGGACCTACGAGCAGTACTTC

length: 12
size: NA
V: TRBV5-6
D: NA
J: TRBJ2-7
CDR3: CASSLTAYEQYF
DNA: TGTGCCAGCAGCTTAACTGCGTACGAGCAGTACTTC

length: 13
size: once
V: TRBV15
D: NA
J: TRBJ1-1
CDR3: CATSREGSAGTFF
DNA: TGTGCCACCAGCAGAGAAGGGAGTGCAGGGACTTTCTTT

length: 14
size: few
V: TRBV27
D: NA
J: TRBJ1-5
CDR3: CASGQPGTNQPQHF
DNA: TGTGCCAGCGGCCAACCGGGAACTAATCAGCCCCAGCATTTT

length: 13
size: few
V: TRBV6-5
D: NA
J: TRBJ1-2
CDR3: CASSYSWDGGYTF
DNA: TGTGCCAGCAGTTACTCCTGGGATGGTGGCTACACCTTC

length: 16
size: NA
V: TRBV4-3
D: NA
J: TRBJ1-3
CDR3: CASSLRETYSGNTIYF
DNA: TGCGCCAGCAGCCTGAGGGAGACCTACTCTGGAAACACCATATATTTT

length: 16
size: NA
V: TRBV4-1
D: TRBD1
J: TRBJ2-4
CDR3: CASSPGQGIGKNIQYF
DNA: TGCGCCAGCAGCCCGGGACAGGGAATAGGCAAAAACATTCAGTACTTC

length: 15
size: NA
V: TRBV4-1
D: TRBD1
J: TRBJ1-2
CDR3: CASSQVSRGHYGYTF
DNA: TGCGCCAGCAGCCAAGTGTCCAGGGGGCACTATGGCTACACCTTC

length: 17
size: NA
V: TRBV9
D: TRBD1
J: TRBJ2-2
CDR3: CASSGDRVSLNTGELFF
DNA: TGTGCCAGCAGCGGGGACAGGGTGTCCCTTAACACCGGGGAGCTGTTTTTT

length: 11
size: few
V: TRBV30
D: NA
J: TRBJ2-2
CDR3: CAWRIPGELFF
DNA: TGTGCCTGGCGCATCCCCGGGGAGCTGTTTTTT

length: 15
size: NA
V: TRBV19
D: NA
J: TRBJ1-5
CDR3: CASSKTGDSNQPQHF
DNA: TGTGCCAGTAGTAAGACCGGTGATAGCAATCAGCCCCAGCATTTT

length: 19
size: NA
V: TRBV7-2
D: TRBD1
J: TRBJ1-1
CDR3: CASSLGWQDRGARDTEAFF
DNA: TGTGCCAGCAGCTTAGGCTGGCAGGACAGGGGCGCCAGGGACACTGAAGCTTTCTTT

length: 18
size: NA
V: TRBV27
D: NA
J: TRBJ1-5
CDR3: CASSLIGDTGLSNQPQHF
DNA: TGTGCCAGCAGTTTAATCGGGGATACAGGGTTGAGCAATCAGCCCCAGCATTTT